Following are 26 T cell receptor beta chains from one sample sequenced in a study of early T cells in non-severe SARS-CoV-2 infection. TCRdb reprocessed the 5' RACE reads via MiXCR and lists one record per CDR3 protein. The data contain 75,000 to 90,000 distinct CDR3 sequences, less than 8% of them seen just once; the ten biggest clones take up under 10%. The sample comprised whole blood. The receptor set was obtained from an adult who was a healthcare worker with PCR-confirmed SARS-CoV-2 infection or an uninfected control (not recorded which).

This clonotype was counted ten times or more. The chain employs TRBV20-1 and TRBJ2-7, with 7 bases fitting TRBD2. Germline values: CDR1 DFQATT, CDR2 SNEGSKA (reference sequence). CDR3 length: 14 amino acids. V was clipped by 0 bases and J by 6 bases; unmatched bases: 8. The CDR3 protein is CSARDGGRVAEQYF. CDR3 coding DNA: TGCAGTGCTAGAGACGGGGGGAGGGTAGCCGAGCAGTACTTC.

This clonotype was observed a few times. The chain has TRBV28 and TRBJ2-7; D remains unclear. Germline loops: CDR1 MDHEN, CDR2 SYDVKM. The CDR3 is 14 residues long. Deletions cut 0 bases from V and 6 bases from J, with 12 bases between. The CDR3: CASSLWGRSGEQYF. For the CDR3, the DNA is TGTGCCAGCAGTTTATGGGGTCGTTCGGGCGAGCAGTACTTC. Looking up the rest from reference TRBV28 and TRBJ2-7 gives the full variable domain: DVKVTQSSRYLVKRTGEKVFLECVQDMDHENMFWYRQDPGLGLRLIYFSYDVKMKEKGDIPEGYSVSREKKERFSLILESASTNQTSMYLCASSLWGRSGEQYFGPGTRLTVT.

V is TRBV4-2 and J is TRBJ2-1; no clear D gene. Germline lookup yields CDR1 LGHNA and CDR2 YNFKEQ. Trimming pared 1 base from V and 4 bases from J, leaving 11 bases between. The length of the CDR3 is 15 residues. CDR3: CASSQAESGYNEQFF. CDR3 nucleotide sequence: TGTGCCAGCAGCCAAGCAGAGTCAGGTTACAATGAGCAGTTCTTC.

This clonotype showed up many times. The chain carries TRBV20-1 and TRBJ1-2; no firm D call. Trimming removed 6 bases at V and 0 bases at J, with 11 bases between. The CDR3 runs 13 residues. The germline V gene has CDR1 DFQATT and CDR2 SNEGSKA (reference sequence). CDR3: CSAVLEANYGYTF. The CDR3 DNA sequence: TGCAGTGCCGTACTGGAAGCTAACTATGGCTACACCTTC.

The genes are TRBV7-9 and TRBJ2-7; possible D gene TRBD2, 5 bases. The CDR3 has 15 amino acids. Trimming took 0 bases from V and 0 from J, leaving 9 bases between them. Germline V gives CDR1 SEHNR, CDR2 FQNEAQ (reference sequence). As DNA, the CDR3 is TGTGCCAGCAGCTTAGCCAGCGGAGCCTCCTACGAGCAGTACTTC. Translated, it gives CASSLASGASYEQYF.

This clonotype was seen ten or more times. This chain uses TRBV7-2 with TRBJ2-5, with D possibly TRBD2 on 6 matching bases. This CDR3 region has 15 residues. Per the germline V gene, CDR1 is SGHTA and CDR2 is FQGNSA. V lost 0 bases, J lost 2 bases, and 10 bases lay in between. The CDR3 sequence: CASSLAGGRQETQYF. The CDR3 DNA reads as TGTGCCAGCAGCTTAGCGGGAGGCAGACAAGAGACCCAGTACTTC.

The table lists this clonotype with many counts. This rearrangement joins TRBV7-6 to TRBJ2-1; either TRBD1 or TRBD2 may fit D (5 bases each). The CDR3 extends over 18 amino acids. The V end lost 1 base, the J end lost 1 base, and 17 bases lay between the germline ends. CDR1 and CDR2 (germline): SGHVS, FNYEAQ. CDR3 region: CASSLEFPGAESYNEQFF. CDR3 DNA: TGTGCCAGCAGCTTAGAGTTTCCCGGGGCGGAATCCTACAATGAGCAGTTCTTC.

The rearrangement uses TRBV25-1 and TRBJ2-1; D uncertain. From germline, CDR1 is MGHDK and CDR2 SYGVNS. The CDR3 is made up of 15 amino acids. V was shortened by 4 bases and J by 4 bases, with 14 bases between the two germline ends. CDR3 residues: CASSGAWGTYNEQFF. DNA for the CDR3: TGTGCCAGCAGTGGGGCTTGGGGTACGTACAATGAGCAGTTCTTC.

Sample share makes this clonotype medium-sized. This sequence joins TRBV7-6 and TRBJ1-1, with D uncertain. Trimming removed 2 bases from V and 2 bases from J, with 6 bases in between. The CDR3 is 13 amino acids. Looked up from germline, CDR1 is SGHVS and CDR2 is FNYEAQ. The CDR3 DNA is TGTGCCAGCAGCTTATCCAGAAACACTGAAGCTTTCTTT. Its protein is CASSLSRNTEAFF.

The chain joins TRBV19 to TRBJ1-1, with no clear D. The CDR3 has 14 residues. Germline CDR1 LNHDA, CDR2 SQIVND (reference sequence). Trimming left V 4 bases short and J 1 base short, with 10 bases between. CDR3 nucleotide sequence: TGTGCCAGTAGTACCCTCGAAGGGAACACTGAAGCTTTCTTT. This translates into CASSTLEGNTEAFF.

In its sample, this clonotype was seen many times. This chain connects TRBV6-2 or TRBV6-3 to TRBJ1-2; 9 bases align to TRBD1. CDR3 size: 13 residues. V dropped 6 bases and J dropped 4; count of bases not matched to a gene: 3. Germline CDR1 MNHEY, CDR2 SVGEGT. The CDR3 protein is CASRDRGTYGYTF. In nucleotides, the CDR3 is TGTGCCAGCAGGGACAGGGGAACCTATGGCTACACCTTC.

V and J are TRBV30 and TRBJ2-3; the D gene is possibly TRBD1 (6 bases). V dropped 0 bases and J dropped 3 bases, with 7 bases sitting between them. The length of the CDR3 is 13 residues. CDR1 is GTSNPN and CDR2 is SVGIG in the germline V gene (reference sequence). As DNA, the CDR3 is TGTGCCTGGAGTGTTCAGGGGACAGATACGCAGTATTTT. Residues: CAWSVQGTDTQYF.

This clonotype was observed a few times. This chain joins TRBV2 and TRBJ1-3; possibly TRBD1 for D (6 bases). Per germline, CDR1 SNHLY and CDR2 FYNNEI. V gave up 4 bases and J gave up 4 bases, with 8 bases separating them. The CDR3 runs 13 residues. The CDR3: CASSGGPGNTIYF. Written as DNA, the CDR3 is TGTGCCAGCAGTGGGGGGCCAGGAAACACCATATATTTT.

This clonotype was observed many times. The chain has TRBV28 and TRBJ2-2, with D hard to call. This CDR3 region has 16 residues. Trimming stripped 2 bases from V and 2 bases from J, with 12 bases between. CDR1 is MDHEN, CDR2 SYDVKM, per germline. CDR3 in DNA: TGTGCCAGCAGTTTACTTGTCAGCCCAAACACCGGGGAGCTGTTTTTT. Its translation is CASSLLVSPNTGELFF. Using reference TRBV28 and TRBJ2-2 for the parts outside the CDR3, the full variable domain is DVKVTQSSRYLVKRTGEKVFLECVQDMDHENMFWYRQDPGLGLRLIYFSYDVKMKEKGDIPEGYSVSREKKERFSLILESASTNQTSMYLCASSLLVSPNTGELFFGEGSRLTVL.

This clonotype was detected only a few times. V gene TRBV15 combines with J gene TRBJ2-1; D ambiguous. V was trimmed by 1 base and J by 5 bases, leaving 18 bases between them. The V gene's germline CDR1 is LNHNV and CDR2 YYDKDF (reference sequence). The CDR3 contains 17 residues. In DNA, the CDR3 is TGTGCCACCAGCAGAGGTGGTACGGTGAGCGTCAACAATGAGCAGTTCTTC. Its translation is CATSRGGTVSVNNEQFF.

The CDR3 coding sequence is TGTGCCAGCAGCCAAGGAGGTCGCAGAAGCCACACTGAAGCTTTCTTT. Its translation is CASSQGGRRSHTEAFF. The chain has TRBV4-2 and TRBJ1-1; no firm D call. V was clipped by 1 base and J by 3 bases, with 15 bases between them. The CDR3 sequence is 16 residues long. The V gene's germline CDR1 is LGHNA and CDR2 YNFKEQ.

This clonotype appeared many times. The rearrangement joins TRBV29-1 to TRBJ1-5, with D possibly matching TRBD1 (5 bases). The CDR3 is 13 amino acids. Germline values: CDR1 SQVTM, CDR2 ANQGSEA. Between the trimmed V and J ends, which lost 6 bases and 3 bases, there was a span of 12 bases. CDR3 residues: CSVLGPDNQPQHF. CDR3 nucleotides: TGCAGCGTCTTGGGACCGGACAATCAGCCCCAGCATTTT.

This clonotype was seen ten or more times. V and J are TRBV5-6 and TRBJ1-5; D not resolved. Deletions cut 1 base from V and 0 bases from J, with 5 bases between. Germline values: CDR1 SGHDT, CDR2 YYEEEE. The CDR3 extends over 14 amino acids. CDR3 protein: CASSLTDSNQPQHF. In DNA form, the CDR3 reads TGTGCCAGCAGCTTGACAGATAGCAATCAGCCCCAGCATTTT.

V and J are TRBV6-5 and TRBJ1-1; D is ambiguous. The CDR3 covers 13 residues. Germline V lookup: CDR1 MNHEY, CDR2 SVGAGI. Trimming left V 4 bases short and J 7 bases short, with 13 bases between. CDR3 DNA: TGTGCCAGCAGTTCCGGACCGGCCTATGAAGCTTTCTTT. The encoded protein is CASSSGPAYEAFF.

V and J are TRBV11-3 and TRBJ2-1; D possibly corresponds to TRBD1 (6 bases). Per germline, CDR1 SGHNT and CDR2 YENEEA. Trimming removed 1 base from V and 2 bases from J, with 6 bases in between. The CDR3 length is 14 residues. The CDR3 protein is CASSLGGPYNEQFF. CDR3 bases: TGTGCCAGCAGCTTAGGGGGGCCCTACAATGAGCAGTTCTTC.

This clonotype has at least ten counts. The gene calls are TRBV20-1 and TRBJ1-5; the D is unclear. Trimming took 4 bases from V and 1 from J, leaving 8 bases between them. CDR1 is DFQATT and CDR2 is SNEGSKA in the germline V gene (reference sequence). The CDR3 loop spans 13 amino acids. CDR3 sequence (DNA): TGCAGTGCTAACGGGCGGAGCAATCAGCCCCAGCATTTT. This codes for CSANGRSNQPQHF.

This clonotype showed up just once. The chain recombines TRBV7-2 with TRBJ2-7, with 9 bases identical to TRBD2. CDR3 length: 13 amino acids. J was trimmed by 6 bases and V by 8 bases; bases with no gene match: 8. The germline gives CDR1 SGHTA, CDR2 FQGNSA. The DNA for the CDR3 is TGTGCCAGCGGTCGCGGGAGGGCCCTCGAGCAGTACTTC. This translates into CASGRGRALEQYF.

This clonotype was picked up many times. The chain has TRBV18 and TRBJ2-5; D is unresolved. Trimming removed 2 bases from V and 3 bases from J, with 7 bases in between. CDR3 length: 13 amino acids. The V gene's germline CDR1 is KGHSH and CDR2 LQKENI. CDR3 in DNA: TGTGCCAGCTCACCAGGGATTAAAGAGACCCAGTACTTC. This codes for CASSPGIKETQYF.

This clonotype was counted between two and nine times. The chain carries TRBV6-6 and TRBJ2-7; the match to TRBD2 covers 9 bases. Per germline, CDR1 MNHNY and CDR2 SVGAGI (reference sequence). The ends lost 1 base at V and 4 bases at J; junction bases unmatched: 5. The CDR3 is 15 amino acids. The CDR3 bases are TGTGCCAGCAGTTACTTGGCGGGAGGGGGATACGAGCAGTACTTC. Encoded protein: CASSYLAGGGYEQYF.

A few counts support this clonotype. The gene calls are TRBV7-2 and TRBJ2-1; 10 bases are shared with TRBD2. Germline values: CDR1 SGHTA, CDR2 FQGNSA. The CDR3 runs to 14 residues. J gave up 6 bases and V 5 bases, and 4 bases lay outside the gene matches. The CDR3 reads CASSPGTSANEQFF. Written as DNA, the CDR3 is TGTGCCAGCAGCCCCGGGACTAGCGCCAATGAGCAGTTCTTC. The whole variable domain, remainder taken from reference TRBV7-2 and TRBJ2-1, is GAGVSQSPSNKVTEKGKDVELRCDPISGHTALYWYRQSLGQGLEFLIYFQGNSAPDKSGLPSDRFSAERTGGSVSTLTIQRTQQEDSAVYLCASSPGTSANEQFFGPGTRLTVL.

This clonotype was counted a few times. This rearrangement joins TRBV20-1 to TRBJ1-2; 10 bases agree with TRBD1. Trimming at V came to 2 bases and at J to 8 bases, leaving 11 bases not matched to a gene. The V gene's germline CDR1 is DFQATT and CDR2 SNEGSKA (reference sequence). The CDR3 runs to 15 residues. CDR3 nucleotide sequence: TGCAGTGCTAGACCGCCGAGACAGGGGGCTTTAGGCTACACCTTC. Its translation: CSARPPRQGALGYTF.